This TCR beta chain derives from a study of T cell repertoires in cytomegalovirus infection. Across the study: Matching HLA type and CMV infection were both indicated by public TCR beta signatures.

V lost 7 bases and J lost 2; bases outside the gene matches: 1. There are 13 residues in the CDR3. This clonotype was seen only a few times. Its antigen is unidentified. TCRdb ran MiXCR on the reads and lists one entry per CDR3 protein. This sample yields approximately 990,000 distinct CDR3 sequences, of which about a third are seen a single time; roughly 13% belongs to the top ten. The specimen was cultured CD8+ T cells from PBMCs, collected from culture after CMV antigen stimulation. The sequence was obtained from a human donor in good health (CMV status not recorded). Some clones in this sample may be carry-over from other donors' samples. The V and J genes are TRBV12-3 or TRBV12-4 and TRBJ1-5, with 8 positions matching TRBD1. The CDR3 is CASKQGGNQPQHF. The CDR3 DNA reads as TGTGCCAGCAAACAGGGGGGCAATCAGCCCCAGCATTTT.